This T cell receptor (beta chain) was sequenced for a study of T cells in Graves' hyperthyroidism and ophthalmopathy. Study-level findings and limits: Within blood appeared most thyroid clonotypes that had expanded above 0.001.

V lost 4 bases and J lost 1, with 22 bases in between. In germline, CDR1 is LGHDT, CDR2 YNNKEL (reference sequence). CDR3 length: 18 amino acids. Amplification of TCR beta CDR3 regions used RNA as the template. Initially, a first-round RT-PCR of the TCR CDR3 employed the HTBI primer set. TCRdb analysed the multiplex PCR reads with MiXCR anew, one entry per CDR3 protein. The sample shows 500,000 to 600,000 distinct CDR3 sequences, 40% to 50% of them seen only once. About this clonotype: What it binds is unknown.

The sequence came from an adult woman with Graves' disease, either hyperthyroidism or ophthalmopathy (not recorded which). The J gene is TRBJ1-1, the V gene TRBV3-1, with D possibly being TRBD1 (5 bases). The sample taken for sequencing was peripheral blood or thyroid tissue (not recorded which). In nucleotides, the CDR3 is TGTGCCAGCAGCCCTAACCCCAGGGTTAAGGTGGCGAACACTGAAGCTTTCTTT. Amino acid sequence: CASSPNPRVKVANTEAFF.